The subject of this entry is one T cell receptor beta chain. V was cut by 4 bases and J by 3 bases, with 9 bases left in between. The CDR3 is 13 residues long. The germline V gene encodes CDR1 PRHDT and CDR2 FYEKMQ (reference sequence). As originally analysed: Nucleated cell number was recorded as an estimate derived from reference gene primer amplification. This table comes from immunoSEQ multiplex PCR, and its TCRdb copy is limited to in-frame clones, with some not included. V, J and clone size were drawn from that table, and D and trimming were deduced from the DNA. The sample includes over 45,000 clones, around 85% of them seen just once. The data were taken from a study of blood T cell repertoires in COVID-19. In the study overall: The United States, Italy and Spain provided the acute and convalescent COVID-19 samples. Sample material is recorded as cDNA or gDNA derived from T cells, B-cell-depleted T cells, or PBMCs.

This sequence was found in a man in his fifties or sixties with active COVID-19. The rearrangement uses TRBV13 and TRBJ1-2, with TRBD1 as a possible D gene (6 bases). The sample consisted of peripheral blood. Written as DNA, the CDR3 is TGTGCCAGCAGCTCTTACAGGGACTATGGCTACACCTTC. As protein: CASSSYRDYGYTF. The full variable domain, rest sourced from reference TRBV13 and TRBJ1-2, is AAGVIQSPRHLIKEKRETATLKCYPIPRHDTVYWYQQGPGQDPQFLISFYEKMQSDKGSIPDRFSAQQFSDYHSELNMSSLELGDSALYFCASSSYRDYGYTFGSGTRLTVV.